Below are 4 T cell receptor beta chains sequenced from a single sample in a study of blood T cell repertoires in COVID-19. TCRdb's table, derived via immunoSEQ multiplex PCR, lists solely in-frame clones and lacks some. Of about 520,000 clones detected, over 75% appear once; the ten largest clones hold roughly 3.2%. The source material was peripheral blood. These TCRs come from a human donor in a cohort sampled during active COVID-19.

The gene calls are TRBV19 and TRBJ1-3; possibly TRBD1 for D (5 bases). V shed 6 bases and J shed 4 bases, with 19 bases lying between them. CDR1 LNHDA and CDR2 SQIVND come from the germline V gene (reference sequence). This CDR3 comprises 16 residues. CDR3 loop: CASRPPAGLRGNTIYF. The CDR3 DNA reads TGTGCCAGTAGGCCACCGGCAGGGCTCAGGGGAAACACCATATATTTT.

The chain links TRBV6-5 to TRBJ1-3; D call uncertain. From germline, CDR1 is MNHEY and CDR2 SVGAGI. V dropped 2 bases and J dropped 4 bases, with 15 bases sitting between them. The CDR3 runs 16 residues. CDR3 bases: TGTGCCAGCAGTTACCACGGACTGGAGGCGGGAAACACCATATATTTT. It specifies CASSYHGLEAGNTIYF.

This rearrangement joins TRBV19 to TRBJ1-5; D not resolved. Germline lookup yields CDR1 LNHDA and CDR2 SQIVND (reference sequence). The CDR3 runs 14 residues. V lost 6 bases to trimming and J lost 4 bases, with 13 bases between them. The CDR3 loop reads CASSLAAENQPQHF. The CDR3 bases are TGTGCCAGTAGCCTCGCGGCAGAGAATCAGCCCCAGCATTTT.

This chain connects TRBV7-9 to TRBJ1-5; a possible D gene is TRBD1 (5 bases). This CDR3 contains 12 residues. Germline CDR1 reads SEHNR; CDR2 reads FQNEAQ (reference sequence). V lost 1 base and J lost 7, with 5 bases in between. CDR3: CASSLEGQPQHF. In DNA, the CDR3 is TGTGCCAGCAGCTTAGAGGGGCAGCCCCAGCATTTT.